This record concerns one T cell receptor (beta chain) sequence. Assay: immunoSEQ multiplex PCR; the TCRdb copy retains only in-frame clones and omits some. The sample gives approximately 48,000 clones, about four fifths of which show up once; about 10% is in the top ten. These data originate in a study of PD-L1 blockade in urothelial cancer. Time point in this sample: pretreatment peripheral blood. The patients' disease, urothelial carcinoma, was locally advanced or metastatic. V lost 6 bases and J lost 5, with 19 bases in between. The CDR3 covers 14 residues. Germline V gene lookup returns CDR1 SQVTM and CDR2 ANQGSEA.

The TCR comes from a man in his 70s with urothelial cancer. The sample consisted of PBMCs, taken around atezolizumab (anti-PD-L1) treatment. The chain joins TRBV29-1 to TRBJ2-5; perhaps TRBD1 as D (5 bases). CDR3 loop: CSVLQGAPPETQYF. CDR3 sequence (DNA): TGCAGCGTCCTCCAGGGCGCCCCACCCGAGACCCAGTACTTC.